Listed here are 12 T cell receptor beta chains from one sample, sequenced in a study of human T cells and chemical hapten exposure. Indicated time point: healthy volunteer bleed at 2 weeks. Total RNA came from unfractionated whole blood. TCRdb redid the calling of the RACE reads with MiXCR, one entry per CDR3 protein. The table lists 35,000 to 50,000 distinct CDR3 sequences, 3.5% to 4.5% of them singletons. Sequencing was done on a sample of whole blood. The receptors derive from a female donor in good health. Some clones in this sample may be carry-over from other donors' samples.

This clonotype was counted many times. The V gene is TRBV7-2, the J gene TRBJ1-2; TRBD1 matches 8 bases. This CDR3 spans 14 amino acids. With V trimmed by 3 bases and J by 2 bases, 2 bases remained unmatched. Germline CDR1 is SGHTA and CDR2 is FQGNSA. CDR3 amino acids: CASSFGQGNYGYTF. In DNA, the CDR3 is TGTGCCAGCAGCTTCGGACAGGGAAACTATGGCTACACCTTC.

This clonotype was seen at least ten times. The chain couples TRBV12-3 or TRBV12-4 to TRBJ1-1; D might be TRBD1 (5 bases). The V and J ends lost 2 bases and 12 bases respectively, with 10 bases between them. The CDR3 loop spans 11 amino acids. The CDR3 nucleotides are TGTGCCAGCAGTTTATCGGGGCCCCCTTTCTTT. This translates into CASSLSGPPFF.

This clonotype occurred many times. V and J are TRBV15 and TRBJ1-2; D unresolved. The ends were cut back, 2 bases at V and 4 bases at J, with 17 bases in the middle. Germline CDR1 is LNHNV and CDR2 is YYDKDF (reference sequence). This CDR3 has 16 residues. CDR3 sequence: CATSRNSAGILYGYTF. The DNA for the CDR3 is TGTGCCACCAGCAGAAATTCCGCGGGGATACTCTATGGCTACACCTTC.

The J gene is TRBJ2-2, the V gene TRBV11-2, with TRBD1 as a possible D gene (6 bases). The germline V gene encodes CDR1 SGHAT and CDR2 FQNNGV. CDR3 length equals 15 residues. Trimming stripped 5 bases from V and 7 bases from J, with 17 bases between. The CDR3 is CASSTRDTGIGELFF. For the CDR3, the DNA is TGTGCCAGCAGCACCCGGGACACGGGTATCGGGGAGCTGTTTTTT.

This clonotype was detected only a few times. The chain uses TRBV20-1 and TRBJ1-1; possible D gene TRBD1, 5 bases. CDR3 length equals 13 residues. CDR1 DFQATT and CDR2 SNEGSKA come from the germline V gene (reference sequence). V was trimmed by 5 bases and J by 7 bases, leaving 17 bases between them. DNA of the CDR3: TGCAGTGCTGGCCACACTCCCGACAGTGAAGCTTTCTTT. Protein sequence: CSAGHTPDSEAFF.

This clonotype appeared a few times. The rearrangement links TRBV12-3 or TRBV12-4 to TRBJ2-2, with D uncertain. The CDR3 runs to 14 residues. The V and J ends lost 6 bases and 6 bases respectively, with 14 bases between them. CDR3: CASRSLIEAGELFF. As DNA, the CDR3 is TGTGCCAGCAGATCCCTTATTGAGGCCGGGGAGCTGTTTTTT.

This clonotype turned up a few times. The chain employs TRBV18 and TRBJ1-1; D gene uncertain. The CDR3 sequence is 13 residues long. Germline values: CDR1 KGHSH, CDR2 LQKENI. Trimming left V 1 base short and J 9 bases short, with 12 bases between. The CDR3 region is CASSPRGSNQAFF. In nucleotides, the CDR3 is TGTGCCAGCTCACCACGGGGTTCTAACCAAGCTTTCTTT.

This rearrangement joins TRBV3-1 to TRBJ2-1; TRBD1 or TRBD2 may be the D gene (5 bases each). With 4 bases removed from V and 9 bases from J, the gap between germline ends came to 10 bases. CDR3 length equals 12 residues. In germline, CDR1 is LGHDT, CDR2 YNNKEL (reference sequence). CDR3 protein: CASSLSGGEQFF. The CDR3 bases are TGTGCCAGCAGCCTGTCTGGGGGTGAGCAGTTCTTC.

This clonotype was counted ten times or more. The chain uses TRBV5-1 and TRBJ2-7, with a tentative D call TRBD1 (5 bases). The V end was cut by 0 bases, the J end by 2 bases, with 9 bases between. Per the germline V gene, CDR1 is SGHRS and CDR2 is YFSETQ. The CDR3 consists of 14 residues. This CDR3 is CASSLVQAAYEQYF. The CDR3 nucleotides are TGCGCCAGCAGCTTGGTACAGGCCGCCTACGAGCAGTACTTC.

This clonotype was picked up a small number of times. CDR3 residues: CATSRVDSWTDTQYF. CDR3 nucleotides: TGTGCCACCAGCAGAGTCGACAGTTGGACAGATACGCAGTATTTT. The genes are TRBV15 and TRBJ2-3; D is perhaps TRBD1 (5 bases). Trimming shortened V by 1 base and J by 3 bases, and 11 bases separated the two germline ends. The CDR3 runs to 15 residues. Germline CDR1 and CDR2: LNHNV and YYDKDF (reference sequence).

This chain uses TRBV2 with TRBJ1-5; 7 bases are shared with TRBD1. CDR3 size: 14 residues. V lost 6 bases and J lost 7; bases outside the gene matches: 9. CDR1 and CDR2 (germline): SNHLY, FYNNEI. The CDR3 reads CASSVTGQRQPQHF. The DNA of the CDR3 is TGTGCCAGCAGCGTGACAGGGCAGAGACAGCCCCAGCATTTT.

In its sample, this clonotype was seen many times. The J gene is TRBJ1-2, the V gene TRBV5-4, with 8 bases matching TRBD1. V dropped 0 bases and J dropped 8; count of bases not matched to a gene: 9. The CDR3 contains 15 residues. CDR1 SGHNT and CDR2 YYREEE come from the germline V gene (reference sequence). CDR3 region: CASSLAGGQAWGYTF. The CDR3 region has the DNA TGTGCCAGCAGCTTGGCCGGGGGACAGGCCTGGGGCTACACCTTC.